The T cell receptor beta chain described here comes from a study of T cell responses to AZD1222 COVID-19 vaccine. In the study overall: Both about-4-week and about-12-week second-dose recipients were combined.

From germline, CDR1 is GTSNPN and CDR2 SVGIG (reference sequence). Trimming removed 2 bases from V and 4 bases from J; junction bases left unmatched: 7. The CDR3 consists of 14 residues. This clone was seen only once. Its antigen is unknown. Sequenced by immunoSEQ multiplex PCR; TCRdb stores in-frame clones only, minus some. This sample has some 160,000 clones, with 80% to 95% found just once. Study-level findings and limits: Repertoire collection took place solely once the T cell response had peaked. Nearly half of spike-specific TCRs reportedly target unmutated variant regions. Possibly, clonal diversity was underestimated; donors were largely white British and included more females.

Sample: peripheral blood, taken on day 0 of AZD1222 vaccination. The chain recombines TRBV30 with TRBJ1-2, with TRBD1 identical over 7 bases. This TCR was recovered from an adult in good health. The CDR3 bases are TGTGCCTGGAGTAAGGGAGGGACAGTCTATGGCTACACCTTC. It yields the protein CAWSKGGTVYGYTF.